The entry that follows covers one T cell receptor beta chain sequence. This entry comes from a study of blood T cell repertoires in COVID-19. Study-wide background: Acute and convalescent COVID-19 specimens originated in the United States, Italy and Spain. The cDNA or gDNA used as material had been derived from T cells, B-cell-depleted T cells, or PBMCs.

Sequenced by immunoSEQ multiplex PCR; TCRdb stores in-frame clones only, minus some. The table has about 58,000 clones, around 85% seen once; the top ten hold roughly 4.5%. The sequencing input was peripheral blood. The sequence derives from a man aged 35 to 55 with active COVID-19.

The CDR3 protein is CASSLRASGGNTIYF. The CDR3 nucleotides are TGTGCCAGCAGCCTCAGGGCCTCAGGTGGAAACACCATATATTTT. V usage is TRBV3-1 (or the pseudogene TRBV3-2) and J usage is TRBJ1-3, with D possibly TRBD1 on 5 matching bases. Germline V lookup: CDR1 LGHDT, CDR2 YNNKEL (reference sequence). The CDR3 is 15 amino acids. V lost 4 bases to trimming and J lost 3 bases, with 13 bases between them.